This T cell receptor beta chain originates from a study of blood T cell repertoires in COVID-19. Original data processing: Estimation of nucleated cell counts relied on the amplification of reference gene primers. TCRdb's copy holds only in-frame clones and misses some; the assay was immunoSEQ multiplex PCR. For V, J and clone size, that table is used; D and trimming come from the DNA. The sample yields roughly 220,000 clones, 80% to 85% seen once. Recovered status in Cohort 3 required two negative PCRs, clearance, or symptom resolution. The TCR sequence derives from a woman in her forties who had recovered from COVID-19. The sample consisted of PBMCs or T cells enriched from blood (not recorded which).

The CDR3 DNA reads TGTGCCAGCAGCTTACGAGCCGGGGGCACCGGGGAGCTGTTTTTT. It specifies CASSLRAGGTGELFF. This chain connects TRBV5-4 to TRBJ2-2; a weak D match, TRBD2 (6 bases). The V and J ends lost 2 bases and 4 bases respectively, with 12 bases between them. The CDR3 runs to 15 residues. Germline assignment: CDR1 SGHNT and CDR2 YYREEE (reference sequence).